Below are 20 T cell receptor beta chains sequenced from a single sample in a study of human T cells and chemical hapten exposure. Stated time point: patch test 1, 2 weeks after DPC sensitization. Treatment defined: therapeutic diphenylcyclopropenone sensitization with weekly scalp DPC. TCRdb re-derived calls from the RACE reads in MiXCR, one entry per CDR3 protein. Here the sample spans roughly 200,000 distinct CDR3 sequences, 20% to 25% being singletons. Sequencing used whole blood, obtained in connection with sensitization to the hapten diphenylcyclopropenone (DPC). The receptors were sampled from a woman between 50 and 59 years old with alopecia areata. Some clones in this sample may be carry-over from other donors' samples.

This clonotype has just a few counts. The rearrangement joins TRBV29-1 to TRBJ2-7; TRBD1 is a possible D gene (6 bases). This CDR3 is built from 13 residues. V lost 3 bases and J 3 bases, leaving 12 bases between the germline ends. CDR1 and CDR2 from the germline V gene are SQVTM and ANQGSEA. The CDR3 sequence: CSVEGQGHYEQYF. In nucleotides, the CDR3 is TGCAGCGTTGAGGGGCAGGGGCACTACGAGCAGTACTTC.

The chain recombines TRBV6-5 with TRBJ2-1; a possible D gene is TRBD1 (8 bases). Trimming removed 4 bases at V and 14 bases at J, with 15 bases between. Germline V gene sequence: CDR1 MNHEY, CDR2 SVGAGI. The CDR3 is 12 amino acids. The CDR3: CASSFRQGREFF. The CDR3 DNA sequence: TGTGCCAGCAGTTTCCGACAGGGGAGGGAGTTCTTC.

The chain employs TRBV10-3 and TRBJ1-1; D is ambiguous. This CDR3 is built from 12 residues. The ends were cut back, 0 bases at V and 7 bases at J, with 6 bases in the middle. The germline gives CDR1 ENHRY, CDR2 SYGVKD. This CDR3 reads CAISESSGEAFF. Here the CDR3 DNA reads TGTGCCATCAGTGAGTCGAGTGGTGAAGCTTTCTTT.

V usage is TRBV20-1 and J usage is TRBJ2-7; D remains unclear. CDR1 is DFQATT and CDR2 is SNEGSKA in the germline V gene (reference sequence). This CDR3 has 11 residues. The V end lost 6 bases, the J end lost 3 bases, and 9 bases lay between the germline ends. The CDR3: CSAAIDYEQYF. DNA for the CDR3: TGCAGTGCCGCAATCGACTACGAGCAGTACTTC.

The V gene is TRBV29-1, the J gene TRBJ2-1, with D possibly TRBD2 on 5 matching bases. CDR1 and CDR2 from the germline V gene are SQVTM and ANQGSEA. Trimming pared 7 bases from V and 7 bases from J, leaving 17 bases between. The CDR3 is 13 residues long. The CDR3 here is CSATRASLNEQFF. In DNA, the CDR3 is TGCAGCGCCACGAGGGCTTCTTTGAATGAGCAGTTCTTC.

The chain employs TRBV7-9 and TRBJ2-3; the match to TRBD1 covers 7 bases. From germline, CDR1 is SEHNR and CDR2 FQNEAQ (reference sequence). This CDR3 is 15 amino acids long. Unmatched junction bases numbered 5, after V lost 3 bases and J lost 2 bases. CDR3: CASSFTDRSTDTQYF. Written as DNA, the CDR3 is TGTGCCAGCAGCTTCACGGACAGGTCCACAGATACGCAGTATTTT.

This clonotype was seen a handful of times. The V call is TRBV5-5, the J call TRBJ1-1, with 7 bases lining up with TRBD1. With V trimmed by 4 bases and J by 0 bases, 6 bases remained unmatched. The CDR3 sequence is 15 residues long. Germline V gene data show CDR1 as SGHKS and CDR2 as YYEKEE (reference sequence). The CDR3 spells CASSLRDSMNTEAFF. DNA of the CDR3: TGTGCCAGCAGCCTACGGGACAGCATGAACACTGAAGCTTTCTTT.

This clonotype occurred once. The chain employs TRBV20-1 and TRBJ1-2; 7 bases are a match to TRBD1. From germline, CDR1 is DFQATT and CDR2 SNEGSKA (reference sequence). This CDR3 spans 10 amino acids. CDR3 sequence reads: CLFRGNGYTF. CDR3 DNA sequence: TGCCTCTTCAGGGGGAATGGCTACACCTTC.

The table lists this clonotype with a few counts. V is TRBV5-1 and J is TRBJ2-5, with 9 bases that match TRBD1. Per the germline V gene, CDR1 is SGHRS and CDR2 is YFSETQ. Trimming took 7 bases from V and 3 from J; bases not matched to a gene: 10. The CDR3 runs 15 residues. The CDR3: CASSESGDREETQYF. In DNA form, the CDR3 reads TGCGCCAGCTCGGAAAGTGGGGACAGGGAAGAGACCCAGTACTTC.

The sample holds a few counts of this clonotype. This sequence joins TRBV12-3 or TRBV12-4 and TRBJ2-7; no clear D. V was shortened by 2 bases and J by 4 bases, with 9 bases between the two germline ends. The CDR3 extends over 13 amino acids. CDR3 sequence (DNA): TGTGCCAGCAGTTTATTTTATCGGTACGAGCAGTACTTC. Translation gives CASSLFYRYEQYF.

A few counts support this clonotype. The chain couples TRBV3-1 to TRBJ2-1; D unresolved. The CDR3 covers 14 residues. Germline CDR1 LGHDT, CDR2 YNNKEL (reference sequence). V was clipped by 5 bases and J by 9 bases, with 17 bases between them. CDR3 region: CASSSVSRSSEQFF. The CDR3 nucleotides are TGTGCCAGCAGCTCTGTTTCGAGAAGTAGTGAGCAGTTCTTC.

The CDR3 DNA sequence: TGTGCCAGCAGCGGGGACCCCGCCACGCAGTATTTT. Its translation: CASSGDPATQYF. This chain joins TRBV9 and TRBJ2-3; D could derive from TRBD1 or TRBD2 (5 bases each). CDR1 and CDR2 (germline): SGDLS, YYNGEE. The CDR3 covers 12 residues. The V end lost 3 bases, the J end lost 9 bases, and 11 bases lay between the germline ends.

The V and J genes are TRBV6-5 and TRBJ2-2; tentatively, D is TRBD2 (5 bases). The germline V gene encodes CDR1 MNHEY and CDR2 SVGAGI. The length of the CDR3 is 14 residues. V lost 3 bases, J lost 7 bases, and 12 bases lay in between. The CDR3 loop is CASSYRRVGGELFF. CDR3 DNA: TGTGCCAGCAGTTATCGGCGGGTGGGCGGGGAGCTGTTTTTT.

The rearrangement joins TRBV29-1 to TRBJ2-6, with D uncertain. The V gene's germline CDR1 is SQVTM and CDR2 ANQGSEA. The CDR3 has 13 residues. Trimming shortened V by 3 bases and J by 2 bases, and 5 bases separated the two germline ends. CDR3 bases: TGCAGCGTTGAGGAGACTGGGGCCAACGTCCTGACTTTC. Protein product: CSVEETGANVLTF.

This rearrangement joins TRBV20-1 to TRBJ2-1; D gene unclear. The CDR3 spans 12 residues. With 2 bases removed from V and 9 bases from J, the gap between germline ends came to 11 bases. Germline CDR1 DFQATT, CDR2 SNEGSKA (reference sequence). CDR3 amino acids: CSARMVGIEQFF. The CDR3 coding sequence is TGCAGTGCTAGAATGGTAGGGATTGAGCAGTTCTTC.

The chain uses TRBV20-1 and TRBJ2-1; D ambiguous. CDR3 length: 16 amino acids. Germline V gene lookup returns CDR1 DFQATT and CDR2 SNEGSKA (reference sequence). Trimming cost V 6 bases and J 6 bases, with 24 bases left between them. For the CDR3, the DNA is TGCAGTGCCACGGGCTTTTCGGCTGGTCTTTCCAATGAGCAGTTCTTC. Its protein product is CSATGFSAGLSNEQFF.

This clonotype was seen many times. This chain joins TRBV5-1 and TRBJ2-7, with D maybe TRBD1 (5 bases). Trimming left V 0 bases short and J 5 bases short, with 12 bases between. CDR1 is SGHRS and CDR2 is YFSETQ in the germline V gene. The length of the CDR3 is 14 residues. The CDR3 DNA reads TGCGCCAGCAGCTTGGCCCCAGGGAACCACGAGCAGTACTTC. This encodes CASSLAPGNHEQYF.

The V and J genes are TRBV10-3 and TRBJ2-1; TRBD2 agrees at 11 bases. V gave up 2 bases and J gave up 5 bases; unmatched junction bases: 2. CDR3 length: 15 amino acids. Germline V lookup: CDR1 ENHRY, CDR2 SYGVKD. The CDR3 protein is CAISETSGSHNEQFF. CDR3 bases: TGTGCCATCAGTGAGACTAGCGGGAGCCACAATGAGCAGTTCTTC.

For the CDR3, the DNA is TGTGCCAGCAGCGGGGGGACTAGCGGGAAAACAGATACGCAGTATTTT. Its protein product is CASSGGTSGKTDTQYF. The chain employs TRBV9 and TRBJ2-3; 13 bases fit TRBD2. With V trimmed by 3 bases and J by 3 bases, 4 bases remained unmatched. The CDR3 length is 16 residues. CDR1 and CDR2 (germline): SGDLS, YYNGEE.

This chain connects TRBV20-1 to TRBJ2-4, with 13 bases lining up with TRBD2. The CDR3 consists of 15 residues. V gave up 6 bases and J gave up 3 bases; unmatched junction bases: 5. Per germline, CDR1 DFQATT and CDR2 SNEGSKA (reference sequence). The CDR3 nucleotides read TGCAGTGCCCGACTAGCGGGGGGAAACAAAAACATTCAGTACTTC. The encoded protein is CSARLAGGNKNIQYF.